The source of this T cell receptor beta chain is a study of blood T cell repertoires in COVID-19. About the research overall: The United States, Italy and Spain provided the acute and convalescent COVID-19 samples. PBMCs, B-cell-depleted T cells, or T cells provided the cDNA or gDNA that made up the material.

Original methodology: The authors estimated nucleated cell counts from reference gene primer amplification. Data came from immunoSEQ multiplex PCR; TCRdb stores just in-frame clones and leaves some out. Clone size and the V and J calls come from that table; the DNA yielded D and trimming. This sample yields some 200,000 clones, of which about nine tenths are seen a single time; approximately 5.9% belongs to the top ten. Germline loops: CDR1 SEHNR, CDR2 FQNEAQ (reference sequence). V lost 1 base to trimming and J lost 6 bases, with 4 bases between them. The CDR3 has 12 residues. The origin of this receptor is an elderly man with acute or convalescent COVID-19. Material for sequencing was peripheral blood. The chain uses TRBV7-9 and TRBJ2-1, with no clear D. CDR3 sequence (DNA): TGTGCCAGCAGCTTAGTCGGCAATGAGCAGTTCTTC. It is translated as CASSLVGNEQFF.